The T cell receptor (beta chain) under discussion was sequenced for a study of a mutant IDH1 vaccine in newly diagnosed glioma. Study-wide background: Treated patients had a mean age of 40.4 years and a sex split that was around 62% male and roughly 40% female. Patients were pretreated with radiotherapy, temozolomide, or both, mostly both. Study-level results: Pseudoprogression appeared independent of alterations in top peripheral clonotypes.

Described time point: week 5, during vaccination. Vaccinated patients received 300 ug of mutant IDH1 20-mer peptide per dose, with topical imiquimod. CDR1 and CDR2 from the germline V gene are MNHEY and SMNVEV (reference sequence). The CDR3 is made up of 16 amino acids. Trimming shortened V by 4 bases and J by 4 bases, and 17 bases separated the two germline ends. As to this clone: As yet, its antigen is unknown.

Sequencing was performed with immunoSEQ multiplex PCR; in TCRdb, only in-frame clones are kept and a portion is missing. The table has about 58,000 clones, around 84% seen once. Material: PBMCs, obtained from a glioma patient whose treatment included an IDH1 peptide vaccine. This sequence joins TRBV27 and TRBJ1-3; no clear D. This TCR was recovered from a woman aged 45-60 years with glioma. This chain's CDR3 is CASSYSPPSGGNTIYF. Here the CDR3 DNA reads TGTGCCAGCAGTTACTCACCCCCGTCGGGGGGAAACACCATATATTTT.